The rows below give T cell receptor beta chains drawn from one sample of a study of molecular identifiers for immune sequencing clone quantification. TCRdb independently ran MiXCR on the PCR reads; one entry per CDR3 protein. The sample yields approximately 97,000 distinct CDR3 sequences, roughly a quarter seen once. Sequencing used naive CD8+ T cells from blood, with Jurkat cell RNA spiked in. Source of these receptors: a human donor in good health. Some libraries in this study had Jurkat cell RNA spiked in. Both conserved end residues are part of each CDR3. The D gene is left open where the match is weak. Where a row states a size, it is once, few, many or the class of an expanded clone; other rows omit it.

D gene: -; J gene: TRBJ2-7; clone size: -; V gene: TRBV7-2; CDR3 DNA: TGTGCCAGCAGCTTAGGGTCGGGCGAGCAGTACTTC; CDR3 protein: CASSLGSGEQYF
D gene: TRBD2; J gene: TRBJ2-1; clone size: many; V gene: TRBV4-3; CDR3 DNA: TGCGCCAGCAGCCAAGATAGGTTCTTTGTTAGCGGGAGGGATGAGCAGTTCTTC; CDR3 protein: CASSQDRFFVSGRDEQFF
D gene: -; J gene: TRBJ2-7; clone size: many; V gene: TRBV4-3; CDR3 DNA: TGCGCCAGCAGCCAAGAAGCTCTAGGAGCCTACGAGCAGTACTTC; CDR3 protein: CASSQEALGAYEQYF
D gene: -; J gene: TRBJ2-3; clone size: many; V gene: TRBV20-1; CDR3 DNA: TGCAGTGCTAGTGGTGGGCTCCAGAGCACAGATACGCAGTATTTT; CDR3 protein: CSASGGLQSTDTQYF
D gene: -; J gene: TRBJ2-1; clone size: many; V gene: TRBV7-9; CDR3 DNA: TGTGCCAGCAGCCCGCCCCCGAAACTGCGCTCCTACAATGAGCAGTTCTTC; CDR3 protein: CASSPPPKLRSYNEQFF
D gene: -; J gene: TRBJ2-7; clone size: -; V gene: TRBV30; CDR3 DNA: TGTGCCTGGAGTGTTTCGGCCTCCTACGAGCAGTACTTC; CDR3 protein: CAWSVSASYEQYF
D gene: TRBD1; J gene: TRBJ1-5; clone size: many; V gene: TRBV25-1; CDR3 DNA: TGTGCCAGCAGTGGACCAGTAAGGGGGCGCCAGCCCCAGCATTTT; CDR3 protein: CASSGPVRGRQPQHF
D gene: -; J gene: TRBJ2-7; clone size: many; V gene: TRBV6-2/TRBV6-3; CDR3 DNA: TGTGCCAGCAGTTACGGCCCGAACGAGCAGTACTTC; CDR3 protein: CASSYGPNEQYF
D gene: -; J gene: TRBJ2-7; clone size: -; V gene: TRBV3-2; CDR3 DNA: TGTGCCAGCAGCCGGCACCCGCTCGAGCAGTACTTC; CDR3 protein: CASSRHPLEQYF
D gene: -; J gene: TRBJ2-7; clone size: many; V gene: TRBV7-9; CDR3 DNA: TGTGCCAGCAGCCTAGGGCATGACGAGCAGTACTTC; CDR3 protein: CASSLGHDEQYF
D gene: -; J gene: TRBJ2-2; clone size: many; V gene: TRBV5-1; CDR3 DNA: TGCGCCAGCAGCTTGTATTCTGAGAACACCGGGGAGCTGTTTTTT; CDR3 protein: CASSLYSENTGELFF
D gene: -; J gene: TRBJ2-5; clone size: many; V gene: TRBV2; CDR3 DNA: TGTGCCAGCATCGACGGGTCGCAAGAGACCCAGTACTTC; CDR3 protein: CASIDGSQETQYF
D gene: -; J gene: TRBJ2-2; clone size: -; V gene: TRBV11-2; CDR3 DNA: TGTGCCAGCAGCGTCGGCCGCGGGGAGAACACCGGGGAGCTGTTTTTT; CDR3 protein: CASSVGRGENTGELFF
D gene: TRBD2; J gene: TRBJ2-3; clone size: many; V gene: TRBV7-8; CDR3 DNA: TGTGCCAGCAGGGCTCTAGCGGGGGCGTTGGTTACGCAGTATTTT; CDR3 protein: CASRALAGALVTQYF
D gene: -; J gene: TRBJ2-1; clone size: many; V gene: TRBV12-3/TRBV12-4; CDR3 DNA: TGTGCCAGCAGTCTCGAGAGGTTCAATGAGCAGTTCTTC; CDR3 protein: CASSLERFNEQFF
D gene: TRBD2; J gene: TRBJ2-7; clone size: few; V gene: TRBV4-1; CDR3 DNA: TGCGCCAGCAGCCCGGGGACTAGCGGGACCGAGCAGTACTTC; CDR3 protein: CASSPGTSGTEQYF
D gene: TRBD1; J gene: TRBJ2-7; clone size: many; V gene: TRBV20-1; CDR3 DNA: TGCAGTGCTAGAGATAGGGGGCTGGCCTCCTACGAGCAGTACTTC; CDR3 protein: CSARDRGLASYEQYF
D gene: -; J gene: TRBJ1-4; clone size: many; V gene: TRBV5-6; CDR3 DNA: TGTGCCAGCAGCTTGGGGAGCCTTGAAAAACTGTTTTTT; CDR3 protein: CASSLGSLEKLFF
D gene: TRBD1; J gene: TRBJ2-1; clone size: few; V gene: TRBV23-1; CDR3 DNA: TGCGCCAGCAGTCCGATTTCGGCAGGGGGTGCCTACAATGAGCAGTTCTTC; CDR3 protein: CASSPISAGGAYNEQFF
D gene: -; J gene: TRBJ2-7; clone size: many; V gene: TRBV4-3; CDR3 DNA: TGCGCCAGCAGCCCCTTCGGTCAGACCTACGAGCAGTACTTC; CDR3 protein: CASSPFGQTYEQYF
D gene: -; J gene: TRBJ2-3; clone size: many; V gene: TRBV2; CDR3 DNA: TGTGCCAGCAGTGAAGCCCTGTCTTCACCCCAACACACAGATACGCAGTATTTT; CDR3 protein: CASSEALSSPQHTDTQYF
D gene: -; J gene: TRBJ2-5; clone size: -; V gene: TRBV7-9; CDR3 DNA: TGTGCCAGCAGCTCCCGGCTAGGCGGGGATCCCCAGCCCCAGTACTTC; CDR3 protein: CASSSRLGGDPQPQYF
D gene: TRBD1; J gene: TRBJ1-2; clone size: many; V gene: TRBV2; CDR3 DNA: TGTGCCAGCAGTCCTGGGACAGGATGGGGTTATGGCTACACCTTC; CDR3 protein: CASSPGTGWGYGYTF
D gene: -; J gene: TRBJ1-5; clone size: -; V gene: TRBV28; CDR3 DNA: TGTGCCAGCAGTTTCGGGGGGTCCCTCGAGCCCCAGCATTTT; CDR3 protein: CASSFGGSLEPQHF
D gene: -; J gene: TRBJ2-5; clone size: once; V gene: TRBV27; CDR3 DNA: TGTGCCAGCAGACCGGAACTTGAACTAGAGGCCCAGTACTTC; CDR3 protein: CASRPELELEAQYF
D gene: -; J gene: TRBJ1-3; clone size: many; V gene: TRBV15; CDR3 DNA: TGTGCCACCAGCAGAGATCGGGGGCGCGGAAACACCATATATTTT; CDR3 protein: CATSRDRGRGNTIYF
D gene: TRBD2; J gene: TRBJ2-5; clone size: few; V gene: TRBV3-1; CDR3 DNA: TGTGCCAGCAGCTCACTAGCGGATGGCGGAGAGACCCAGTACTTC; CDR3 protein: CASSSLADGGETQYF
D gene: TRBD2; J gene: TRBJ2-3; clone size: many; V gene: TRBV20-1; CDR3 DNA: TGCAGTGCAAGAAGGCTAGCGGGAGACACAGATACGCAGTATTTT; CDR3 protein: CSARRLAGDTDTQYF
D gene: -; J gene: TRBJ2-4; clone size: -; V gene: TRBV4-3; CDR3 DNA: TGCGCCAGCAGCCCCACGGCTGCGGGGGCGACGAAAAACATTCAGTACTTC; CDR3 protein: CASSPTAAGATKNIQYF
D gene: -; J gene: TRBJ2-2; clone size: many; V gene: TRBV4-3; CDR3 DNA: TGCGCCAGCAGCCAAGAGGATATGGGTACCGGGGAGCTGTTTTTT; CDR3 protein: CASSQEDMGTGELFF
D gene: TRBD2; J gene: TRBJ2-5; clone size: -; V gene: TRBV2; CDR3 DNA: TGTGCCAGCGGGGGGACTAGCGGGGTCGGAGAGACCCAGTACTTC; CDR3 protein: CASGGTSGVGETQYF